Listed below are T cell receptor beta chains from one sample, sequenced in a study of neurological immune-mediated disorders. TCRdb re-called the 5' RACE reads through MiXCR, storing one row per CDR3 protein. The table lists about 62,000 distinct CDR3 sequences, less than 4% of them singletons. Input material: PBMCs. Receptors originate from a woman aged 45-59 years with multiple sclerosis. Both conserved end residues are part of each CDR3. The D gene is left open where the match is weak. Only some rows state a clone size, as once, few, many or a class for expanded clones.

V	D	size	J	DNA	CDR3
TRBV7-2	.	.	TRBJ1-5	TGTGCCAGCAGCCCCGTTCAGGGGCGGAATCAGCCCCAGAATTTT	CASSPVQGRNQPQNF
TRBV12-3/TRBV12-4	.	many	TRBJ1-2	TGTGCCAGCAGCTCCGGGAGCTCTTATGGCTACACCTTC	CASSSGSSYGYTF
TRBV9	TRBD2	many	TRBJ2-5	TGTGCCAGCAGCGAGGCCCCAGTCGGGGGGGGGACCCAGTACTTC	CASSEAPVGGGTQYF
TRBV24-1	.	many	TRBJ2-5	TGTGCCACCAGTGATCCACGGGTAGGGCATTACCAAGAGACCCAGTACTTC	CATSDPRVGHYQETQYF
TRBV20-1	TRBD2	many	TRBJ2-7	TGCAGTGCCCCGATCGGGACTACCAGGGAGCAGTACTTC	CSAPIGTTREQYF
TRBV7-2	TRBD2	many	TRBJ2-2	TGTGCCAGCAGCTTTAGCGGGAGCCGGACCGGGGAGCTGTTTTTT	CASSFSGSRTGELFF
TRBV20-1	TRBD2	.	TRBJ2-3	TGCAGTGCTCCCGGGGGAGCGGGGCACACAGATACGCAGTATTTT	CSAPGGAGHTDTQYF
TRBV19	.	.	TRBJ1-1	TGTGCCAGTAGTATAGGGGTGGGACATTCTGAAGCTTTCTTT	CASSIGVGHSEAFF
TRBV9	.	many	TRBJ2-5	TGTGCCAGCAGCGTAGAAGCAGGGAACAGCCGAGAGACCCAGTACTTC	CASSVEAGNSRETQYF
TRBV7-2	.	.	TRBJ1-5	TGTGCCAGCAGCTTAGTGGGTCGGGCACTTGATCAGCCCCAGAATTTT	CASSLVGRALDQPQNF
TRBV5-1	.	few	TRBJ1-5	.	CASSLVGGGNQPQNF
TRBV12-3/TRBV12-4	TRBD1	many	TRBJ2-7	TGTGCCAGCAAAACCTTCGGGACAGGGCCCTACGAGCAGTACTTC	CASKTFGTGPYEQYF
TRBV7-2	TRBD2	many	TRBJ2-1	TGTGCCAGCAGCCCCGACAGCGGGAGGGTATCCTTTGAGCAGTTCTTC	CASSPDSGRVSFEQFF
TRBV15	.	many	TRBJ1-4	TGTGCCACCAGCAGACAGGGAGGGAGCGAAAAACTGTTTTTT	CATSRQGGSEKLFF
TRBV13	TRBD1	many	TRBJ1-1	TGTGCCAGCACCATCTGGGACAGAGAACACACTGAAGCTTTCTTT	CASTIWDREHTEAFF
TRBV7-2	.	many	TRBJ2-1	TGTGCCAGCAGCTTAGCAAGGAATGAGCAGTTCTTC	CASSLARNEQFF
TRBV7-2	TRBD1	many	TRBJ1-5	TGTGCCAGCAGCTACGGGACAGCCAATCAGCCCCAGCATTTT	CASSYGTANQPQHF
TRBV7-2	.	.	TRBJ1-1	TGTGCCAGCAGCGGAACGGGATTTAAAGCTTTCTTT	CASSGTGFKAFF
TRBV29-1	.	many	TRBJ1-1	TGCAGCGGAAGAACCCAGCTTGGGGCTTTCTTT	CSGRTQLGAFF
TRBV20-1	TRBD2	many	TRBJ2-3	TGCAGTGCTAGATCTAGCGGGAGGGCCGGTGGCACAGATACGCAGTATTTT	CSARSSGRAGGTDTQYF
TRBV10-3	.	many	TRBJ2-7	TGTGCCATCAGTGAGTCCAGCTACGAGCAGTACTTC	CAISESSYEQYF
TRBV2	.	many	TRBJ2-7	TGTGCCAGCGAGAGGACTCAACCCTACGAGCAGTACTTC	CASERTQPYEQYF
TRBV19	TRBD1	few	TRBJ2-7	TGTGCCAGTACCCAGGGGACAGGGCAAGCCTACGAGCAGTACTTC	CASTQGTGQAYEQYF
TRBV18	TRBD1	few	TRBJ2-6	TGTGCCAGCTCACCTGGACAGGGTGGCTCTGGGGCCAACGTCCTGACTTTC	CASSPGQGGSGANVLTF
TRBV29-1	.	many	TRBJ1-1	TGCAGCGCCGGCGGCGGGAACACTGAAGCTTTCTTT	CSAGGGNTEAFF
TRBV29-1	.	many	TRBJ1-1	TGCAGCGCCGGGACCCGAGCTTTCTTT	CSAGTRAFF
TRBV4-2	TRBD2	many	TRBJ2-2	TGTGCCAGCAGCCTGACTAGCGGACCCTACACCGGGGAGCTGTTTTTT	CASSLTSGPYTGELFF
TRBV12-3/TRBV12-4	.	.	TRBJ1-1	TGTGCCAGCAGTTTAAATTGGGTAAAGAACACTGAAGCTTTCTTT	CASSLNWVKNTEAFF
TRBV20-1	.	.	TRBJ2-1	TGCAGTGCTAGTTTCGACTCGTCCAATGAGCAGTTCTTC	CSASFDSSNEQFF
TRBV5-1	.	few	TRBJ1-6	TGCGCCAGCAGCTTGGGGCAGACAAATTCACCCCTCAACTTT	CASSLGQTNSPLNF
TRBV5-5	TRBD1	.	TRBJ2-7	TGTGCCAGCGGCTTACTCCGGGACAGGGCCGAGCAGTACTTC	CASGLLRDRAEQYF
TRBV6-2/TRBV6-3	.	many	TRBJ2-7	TGTGCCAGCAGTTCGGCCGGAGAGAAGCCGTCGGCCTACGAGCAGTACTTC	CASSSAGEKPSAYEQYF
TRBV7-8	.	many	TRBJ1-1	TGTGCCAGCGTAAGATGGGTACAAGGGACTGAAGCTTTCTTT	CASVRWVQGTEAFF
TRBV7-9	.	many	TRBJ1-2	TGTGCCAGCAGCTTATTGGGTGAGAAGTCGGTGTACACCTTC	CASSLLGEKSVYTF
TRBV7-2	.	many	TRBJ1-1	TGTGCCAGCAGCCAGATGGGGGAGGCTGAAGCTTTCTTT	CASSQMGEAEAFF
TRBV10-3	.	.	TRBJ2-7	TGTGTCATCAGTGAAAGGGGGGTCTACGAGCAGTACTTC	CVISERGVYEQYF
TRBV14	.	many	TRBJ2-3	TGTGCCAGCAGCCACGACGCGCGAGGGACAGATACGCAGTATTTT	CASSHDARGTDTQYF
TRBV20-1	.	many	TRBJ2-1	TGCAGTGCCACGGATAATAGGGGGGGTTGGAATGAGCAGTTCTTC	CSATDNRGGWNEQFF
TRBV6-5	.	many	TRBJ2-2	TGTGCCAGCAGCCAATACAGGTCCGGGGAGCTGTTTTTT	CASSQYRSGELFF
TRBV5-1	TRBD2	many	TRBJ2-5	TGCGCCAGCAGCCCGGGACTAGTAGTCTTGGAGACCCAGTACTTC	CASSPGLVVLETQYF